The 28 T cell receptor beta chains below all came from one sample that was sequenced in a study of cytomegalovirus exposure and HLA in healthy donors. With 60 Vbeta and 13 Jbeta primers, the PCR was carried out. Some clones are missing from TCRdb's copy, which holds only in-frame ones; the method was immunoSEQ multiplex PCR. Of 110,000 to 150,000 clones listed, about three quarters are singletons. The sequenced sample consisted of PBMCs. All receptors derive from a male donor in good health and CMV-seronegative.

The rearrangement joins TRBV19 to TRBJ2-1, with 7 nucleotides matching TRBD2. Germline CDR1 is LNHDA and CDR2 is SQIVND (reference sequence). The CDR3 runs to 16 residues. With V trimmed by 8 bases and J by 4 bases, 14 bases remained unmatched. In DNA form, the CDR3 reads TGTGCCAGTCTCCCTTCGGGCGGGAGAGTTTACAATGAGCAGTTCTTC. Encoded protein: CASLPSGGRVYNEQFF.

The rearrangement links TRBV5-5 to TRBJ2-5; D unclear. This CDR3 comprises 15 residues. Germline values: CDR1 SGHKS, CDR2 YYEKEE (reference sequence). Trimming shortened V by 1 base and J by 5 bases, and 15 bases separated the two germline ends. In nucleotides, the CDR3 is TGTGCCAGCAGCTTGACGCCAAACGGCAGGGAGACCCAGTACTTC. Translating gives CASSLTPNGRETQYF. Together with reference TRBV5-5 and TRBJ2-5, the CDR3 gives the full variable domain: DAGVTQSPTHLIKTRGQQVTLRCSPISGHKSVSWYQQVLGQGPQFIFQYYEKEERGRGNFPDRFSARQFPNYSSELNVNALLLGDSALYLCASSLTPNGRETQYFGPGTRLLVL.

The J gene is TRBJ2-3, the V gene TRBV7-9, with 10 bases lining up with TRBD2. V was pared by 2 bases and J by 5 bases, with 4 bases of the junction left unmatched. Germline V gives CDR1 SEHNR, CDR2 FQNEAQ (reference sequence). This CDR3 has 15 amino acids. The CDR3 here is CASSLLAGALDTQYF. Written as DNA, the CDR3 is TGTGCCAGCAGCTTACTAGCGGGGGCGTTAGATACGCAGTATTTT.

The chain uses TRBV5-1 and TRBJ2-5; TRBD1 matches 12 bases. Per the germline V gene, CDR1 is SGHRS and CDR2 is YFSETQ. This CDR3 region has 17 residues. V was clipped by 2 bases and J by 1 base; unmatched bases: 6. The CDR3 protein is CASSLRDRGLSQETQYF. The CDR3 bases are TGCGCCAGCAGCTTACGGGACAGGGGGCTAAGCCAAGAGACCCAGTACTTC.

The V call is TRBV19, the J call TRBJ2-5; the D gene is possibly TRBD2 (5 bases). CDR1 and CDR2 from the germline V gene are LNHDA and SQIVND (reference sequence). This CDR3 is 12 amino acids long. Trimming shortened V by 9 bases and J by 5 bases, and 13 bases separated the two germline ends. CDR3: CASRASGETQYF. The CDR3 DNA is TGTGCCAGCCGGGCCTCGGGGGAGACCCAGTACTTC.

This clone was observed a few times. V is TRBV18 and J is TRBJ1-2, with 8 bases that match TRBD1. The CDR3 covers 16 residues. Trimming removed 3 bases from V and 4 bases from J; junction bases left unmatched: 10. Per germline, CDR1 KGHSH and CDR2 LQKENI. CDR3 in amino acids: CASSPWGTGTGYGYTF. The CDR3 DNA is TGTGCCAGCTCACCTTGGGGTACCGGGACAGGCTATGGCTACACCTTC.

The rearrangement uses TRBV19 and TRBJ1-3; the match to TRBD1 covers 9 bases. The CDR3 extends over 15 amino acids. Germline CDR1 LNHDA, CDR2 SQIVND (reference sequence). With V trimmed by 6 bases and J by 2 bases, 5 bases remained unmatched. CDR3 nucleotide sequence: TGTGCCAGTAGACCCGGGACAGGGACTGGAAACACCATATATTTT. This gives the protein CASRPGTGTGNTIYF.

This chain uses TRBV20-1 with TRBJ1-2; no firm D call. Between the trimmed V and J ends, which lost 7 bases and 1 base, there was a span of 7 bases. Germline-derived CDR1 and CDR2 are DFQATT and SNEGSKA (reference sequence). The CDR3 totals 11 residues. DNA of the CDR3: TGCAGTGTAGCCAGTAACTATGGCTACACCTTC. Translating gives CSVASNYGYTF.

The CDR3 protein is CSSPGTAFSGANVLTF. CDR3 coding DNA: TGCAGCTCACCCGGGACAGCCTTCTCTGGGGCCAACGTCCTGACTTTC. The chain links TRBV29-1 to TRBJ2-6; TRBD1 aligns across 7 bases. The CDR3 extends over 16 amino acids. Unmatched junction bases numbered 10, after V lost 8 bases and J lost 0 bases. CDR1 and CDR2 from the germline V gene are SQVTM and ANQGSEA.

The rearrangement joins TRBV18 to TRBJ2-2; D remains unclear. The CDR3 runs to 14 residues. The ends were cut back, 1 base at V and 4 bases at J, with 7 bases in the middle. CDR1 and CDR2 (germline): KGHSH, LQKENI. The chain's CDR3 is CASSPRPITGELFF. DNA for the CDR3: TGTGCCAGCTCACCACGTCCAATCACCGGGGAGCTGTTTTTT. Complete variable domain (other parts from reference TRBV18 and TRBJ2-2): NAGVMQNPRHLVRRRGQEARLRCSPMKGHSHVYWYRQLPEEGLKFMVYLQKENIIDESGMPKERFSAEFPKEGPSILRIQQVVRGDSAAYFCASSPRPITGELFFGEGSRLTVL.

V and J are TRBV9 and TRBJ1-1, with 9 bases lining up with TRBD1. V was pared by 5 bases and J by 5 bases, with 10 bases of the junction left unmatched. This CDR3 is built from 15 residues. Germline V gene sequence: CDR1 SGDLS, CDR2 YYNGEE. CDR3 protein: CASSTLQGAGTEAFF. The CDR3 DNA reads TGTGCCAGCAGTACCTTACAGGGGGCAGGGACTGAAGCTTTCTTT.

The J gene is TRBJ1-1, the V gene TRBV28; D is unclear. V lost 6 bases and J lost 2, with 16 bases in between. The CDR3 covers 15 residues. Per germline, CDR1 MDHEN and CDR2 SYDVKM. This chain's CDR3 is CASRPYSYSNTEAFF. The CDR3 nucleotides are TGTGCCAGCAGACCCTACAGCTACTCCAACACTGAAGCTTTCTTT.

The rearrangement joins TRBV27 to TRBJ1-1; 8 bases line up with TRBD1. The CDR3 length is 13 residues. CDR1 and CDR2 (germline): MNHEY, SMNVEV (reference sequence). With V trimmed by 3 bases and J by 10 bases, 7 bases remained unmatched. CDR3 in amino acids: CASSFGQGAVAFF. The CDR3 DNA follows: TGTGCCAGCAGTTTTGGGCAGGGGGCAGTAGCTTTCTTT.

The chain has TRBV7-8 and TRBJ2-7, with D unresolved. Germline CDR1 is SGHVS and CDR2 is FQNEAQ. The CDR3 consists of 12 residues. The V end was cut by 5 bases, the J end by 2 bases, with 7 bases between. CDR3 protein: CASSPFTYEQYF. CDR3 DNA sequence: TGTGCCAGCAGCCCGTTTACCTACGAGCAGTACTTC.

The chain carries TRBV19 and TRBJ2-3, with 7 bases matching TRBD1. The CDR3 is 16 amino acids. Germline-derived CDR1 and CDR2 are LNHDA and SQIVND (reference sequence). Trimming removed 3 bases from V and 2 bases from J; junction bases left unmatched: 8. CDR3 bases: TGTGCCAGTAGTATCAACAGGGGAGCGCACACAGATACGCAGTATTTT. It is translated as CASSINRGAHTDTQYF.

There are a few counts of this clone. The rearrangement uses TRBV5-6 and TRBJ1-4; D might be TRBD1 (5 bases). V was clipped by 4 bases and J by 6 bases, with 19 bases between them. Germline V gene lookup returns CDR1 SGHDT and CDR2 YYEEEE. The CDR3 is 16 residues long. The DNA for the CDR3 is TGTGCCAGCAGCCAACTCTTCACAGGTCTGGATGAAAAACTGTTTTTT. Translating it yields CASSQLFTGLDEKLFF.

This clone came up a few times. This rearrangement joins TRBV7-2 to TRBJ1-2; D call uncertain. Germline-derived CDR1 and CDR2 are SGHTA and FQGNSA. V dropped 3 bases and J dropped 0 bases, with 14 bases sitting between them. The CDR3 has 16 residues. The CDR3 is CASSLGARKANYGYTF. The DNA of the CDR3 is TGTGCCAGCAGCTTGGGTGCGCGGAAAGCTAACTATGGCTACACCTTC.

J is TRBJ2-1 and V is TRBV2; 8 bases agree with TRBD1. The CDR3 is 14 residues long. Germline-derived CDR1 and CDR2 are SNHLY and FYNNEI. With V trimmed by 6 bases and J by 3 bases, 4 bases remained unmatched. The chain's CDR3 is CASRGQGGYNEQFF. The CDR3 DNA follows: TGTGCCAGCAGAGGACAGGGAGGCTACAATGAGCAGTTCTTC.

The sample holds a few counts of this clone. V usage is TRBV6-5 and J usage is TRBJ1-1; D might be TRBD1 (6 bases). V was cut by 5 bases and J by 1 base, with 8 bases left in between. CDR1 and CDR2 from the germline V gene are MNHEY and SVGAGI. The CDR3 loop spans 13 amino acids. CDR3 loop: CASSRQENTEAFF. The CDR3 bases are TGTGCCAGCAGTCGACAGGAGAACACTGAAGCTTTCTTT.

CDR3 sequence (DNA): TGTGCCAGCAGTCCTCTGGGGACAGGGGGATTCCCCTATGGCTACACCTTC. Translating gives CASSPLGTGGFPYGYTF. V gene TRBV27 combines with J gene TRBJ1-2; 11 bases map to TRBD1. Germline CDR1 reads MNHEY; CDR2 reads SMNVEV (reference sequence). The CDR3 length is 17 residues. J lost 4 bases, V lost 5 bases, and 12 bases had no gene match.

This chain links TRBV10-2 with TRBJ2-3; no reliable D call. The CDR3 extends over 11 amino acids. Trimming shortened V by 5 bases and J by 5 bases, and 5 bases separated the two germline ends. Germline lookup yields CDR1 WSHSY and CDR2 SAAADI. Written as DNA, the CDR3 is TGCGCCAGCAGTTCAGGAGATACGCAGTATTTT. This sequence encodes CASSSGDTQYF.

The CDR3 nucleotides are TGTGCCAGCAGTTACGGGGGGTTCGACGAGCAGTACTTC. It specifies CASSYGGFDEQYF. V is TRBV6-6 and J is TRBJ2-7; possible D gene TRBD2, 6 bases. The V and J ends lost 2 bases and 5 bases respectively, with 10 bases between them. CDR1 is MNHNY, CDR2 SVGAGI, per germline (reference sequence). The CDR3 is 13 amino acids.

This clone has only a few counts. V usage is TRBV10-3 and J usage is TRBJ2-7, with a tentative D call TRBD1 (6 bases). Looked up from germline, CDR1 is ENHRY and CDR2 is SYGVKD. Trimming stripped 5 bases from V and 2 bases from J, with 13 bases between. The CDR3 loop spans 14 amino acids. The CDR3 sequence: CAISRDTRAYEQYF. CDR3 nucleotides: TGTGCCATCAGTCGGGACACCCGGGCCTACGAGCAGTACTTC.

The chain carries TRBV7-6 and TRBJ1-2, with 10 bases aligning to TRBD1. J gave up 2 bases and V 0 bases, and 12 bases lay outside the gene matches. The CDR3 covers 19 residues. The germline CDR1 and CDR2 sequences are SGHVS and FNYEAQ. The CDR3: CASSLAYKGTGVQNYGYTF. DNA of the CDR3: TGTGCCAGCAGCTTAGCGTACAAGGGGACAGGGGTTCAAAACTATGGCTACACCTTC.

V gene TRBV5-6 combines with J gene TRBJ1-2, with 7 nucleotides matching TRBD1. The CDR3 totals 14 residues. The V gene's germline CDR1 is SGHDT and CDR2 YYEEEE. V lost 4 bases to trimming and J lost 8 bases; unmatched junction nucleotides: 11. CDR3 DNA sequence: TGTGCCAGCAGCCGCCGACAGGGCCCCGTGGGCTACACCTTC. The encoded protein is CASSRRQGPVGYTF.

The chain's CDR3 is CASSRWGSGGVQETQYF. The CDR3 coding sequence is TGTGCCAGCAGTAGGTGGGGTAGCGGGGGGGTCCAAGAGACCCAGTACTTC. The chain links TRBV9 to TRBJ2-5; 11 positions agree with TRBD2. Germline CDR1 SGDLS, CDR2 YYNGEE. J was trimmed by 1 base and V by 5 bases; bases with no gene match: 10. The CDR3 runs 17 residues.

The rearrangement links TRBV7-2 to TRBJ2-1, with 7 nucleotides matching TRBD2. The CDR3 length is 15 residues. Germline CDR1 and CDR2: SGHTA and FQGNSA. V shed 4 bases and J 4 bases; nucleotides not matched to a gene: 7. The CDR3: CASSSSSGPYNEQFF. The CDR3 region has the DNA TGTGCCAGCAGCTCCTCTAGCGGACCTTACAATGAGCAGTTCTTC.

The chain couples TRBV6-1 to TRBJ1-3, with D hard to call. The length of the CDR3 is 12 residues. The V and J ends lost 2 bases and 7 bases respectively, with 6 bases between them. The germline gives CDR1 MNHNS, CDR2 SASEGT. Here the CDR3 DNA reads TGTGCCAGCAGTGAAAGAGGGAACACCATATATTTT. Its translation is CASSERGNTIYF.